The 17 T cell receptor beta chains reported below all come from one sample, sequenced in a study of beta chain features in type 1 diabetes. Of the isolated RNA, all was reverse transcribed, and so the sequenced material was expressed TCRB transcripts. The data were produced by immunoSEQ multiplex PCR, yet TCRdb's version contains in-frame clones alone and is incomplete. This table has about 900,000 clones, 17% appearing once. The source material was naive CD4+ T cells from blood. Receptor source: a woman younger than 30 in good health.

In its sample, this clone was seen a few times. V is TRBV27 and J is TRBJ2-1; 13 bases match TRBD2. V shed 4 bases, J shed 7 bases, and the junction held 10 bases outside the gene matches. Germline V gene data show CDR1 as MNHEY and CDR2 as SMNVEV (reference sequence). The CDR3 sequence is 17 residues long. CDR3 in amino acids: CASSSRGTSGILNEQFF. CDR3 sequence (DNA): TGTGCCAGCAGTTCCCGCGGGACTAGCGGGATTTTGAATGAGCAGTTCTTC.

This clone occurred a few times. The chain joins TRBV11-2 to TRBJ2-1; the D is unclear. V lost 3 bases to trimming and J lost 11 bases, with 14 bases between them. In germline, CDR1 is SGHAT, CDR2 FQNNGV. The CDR3 runs 13 residues. In DNA form, the CDR3 reads TGTGCCAGCAGCTTCTCCACCGGTGAGAAGCAGTTCTTC. Amino acids: CASSFSTGEKQFF.

This clone was detected a few times. V is TRBV27 and J is TRBJ1-5, with a tentative D call TRBD1 (6 bases). The length of the CDR3 is 17 residues. The germline V gene encodes CDR1 MNHEY and CDR2 SMNVEV (reference sequence). Trimming stripped 3 bases from V and 6 bases from J, with 21 bases between. In DNA form, the CDR3 reads TGTGCCAGCAGTTTGACAGGATCCCTGATGGGTGGTCAGCCCCAGCATTTT. It encodes CASSLTGSLMGGQPQHF.

This clone was found a few times. The rearrangement links TRBV18 to TRBJ2-7, with D perhaps matching TRBD1 or TRBD2 (6 bases each). The CDR3 consists of 14 residues. V lost 5 bases and J lost 2, with 13 bases in between. Germline V gene lookup returns CDR1 KGHSH and CDR2 LQKENI. Written as DNA, the CDR3 is TGTGCCAGCTCAAAACAGGGAGGAGCCTACGAGCAGTACTTC. It yields the protein CASSKQGGAYEQYF.

This rearrangement joins TRBV19 to TRBJ1-2; possible D gene TRBD1, 6 bases. V lost 6 bases, J lost 5 bases, and 13 bases lay in between. This CDR3 has 13 amino acids. Germline lookup yields CDR1 LNHDA and CDR2 SQIVND (reference sequence). CDR3: CASRNQGIYGYTF. CDR3 nucleotide sequence: TGTGCCAGTAGAAACCAGGGGATTTATGGCTACACCTTC.

This clone has at least ten counts. The chain employs TRBV7-8 and TRBJ2-5; 7 positions match TRBD1. The CDR3 is 13 residues long. The V and J ends lost 5 bases and 5 bases, in that order; junction bases with no gene match: 5. Germline loops: CDR1 SGHVS, CDR2 FQNEAQ. The CDR3 coding sequence is TGTGCCAGCAGCGCCGACAGGGCTGAGACCCAGTACTTC. This encodes CASSADRAETQYF. Filled out from reference TRBV7-8 and TRBJ2-5, the complete variable domain reads GAGVSQSPRYKVAKRGQDVALRCDPISGHVSLFWYQQALGQGPEFLTYFQNEAQLDKSGLPSDRFFAERPEGSVSTLKIQRTQQEDSAVYLCASSADRAETQYFGPGTRLLVL.

CDR3 sequence: CSVQGMQVYEQYF. In nucleotides, the CDR3 is TGCAGCGTTCAGGGAATGCAGGTCTACGAGCAGTACTTC. The gene calls are TRBV29-1 and TRBJ2-7; weak D call: TRBD1 (5 bases). The germline V gene encodes CDR1 SQVTM and CDR2 ANQGSEA. Trimming shortened V by 5 bases and J by 3 bases, and 14 bases separated the two germline ends. This CDR3 is built from 13 residues.

This sequence joins TRBV28 and TRBJ2-7; no definite D call. Between the trimmed V and J ends, which lost 3 bases and 5 bases, there was a span of 17 bases. The germline gives CDR1 MDHEN, CDR2 SYDVKM. The CDR3 is 15 residues long. The CDR3 protein is CASSFIGSRLDEQYF. DNA for the CDR3: TGTGCCAGCAGTTTTATCGGCAGTCGGTTGGACGAGCAGTACTTC. Variable domain in full (rest from reference TRBV28 and TRBJ2-7): DVKVTQSSRYLVKRTGEKVFLECVQDMDHENMFWYRQDPGLGLRLIYFSYDVKMKEKGDIPEGYSVSREKKERFSLILESASTNQTSMYLCASSFIGSRLDEQYFGPGTRLTVT.

The rearrangement joins TRBV7-9 to TRBJ2-5; a weak D match, TRBD1 (6 bases). Trimming left V 6 bases short and J 2 bases short, with 19 bases between. Germline lookup yields CDR1 SEHNR and CDR2 FQNEAQ (reference sequence). CDR3 length equals 16 residues. Written as DNA, the CDR3 is TGTGCCAGCAGGCATTTAACAGGGTTGGGGCAAGAGACCCAGTACTTC. This sequence encodes CASRHLTGLGQETQYF.

The chain links TRBV6-5 to TRBJ1-2; D might be TRBD1 (5 bases). The CDR3 loop spans 13 amino acids. Germline V gene data show CDR1 as MNHEY and CDR2 as SVGAGI. Deletions cut 6 bases from V and 2 bases from J, with 10 bases between. CDR3 sequence: CASSRQKNYGYTF. The CDR3 DNA sequence: TGTGCCAGCAGCCGACAGAAAAACTATGGCTACACCTTC.

This clone was seen more than once but under ten times. The chain is built from TRBV7-2 and TRBJ2-7, with TRBD1 matching over 8 bases. There are 14 residues in the CDR3. CDR1 is SGHTA, CDR2 FQGNSA, per germline. V lost 2 bases to trimming and J lost 7 bases; unmatched junction nucleotides: 7. CDR3 sequence reads: CASSLSGGTGEQYF. The CDR3 nucleotides read TGTGCCAGCAGCTTATCAGGGGGCACGGGGGAGCAGTACTTC.

This clone has just one count. The chain couples TRBV6-5 to TRBJ1-1; D is undetermined. Germline V gene data show CDR1 as MNHEY and CDR2 as SVGAGI. This CDR3 is 14 amino acids long. Trimming removed 2 bases at V and 1 base at J, with 8 bases between. CDR3 DNA sequence: TGTGCCAGCAGTTACCGCTCAGGGAACACTGAAGCTTTCTTT. It specifies CASSYRSGNTEAFF.

The chain combines TRBV6-5 with TRBJ2-5; no firm D call. The germline V gene has CDR1 MNHEY and CDR2 SVGAGI. The CDR3 has 16 amino acids. V gave up 4 bases and J gave up 2 bases, with 17 bases separating them. DNA for the CDR3: TGTGCCAGCAGTTTGCGGCCAGGTAGAAATCAAGAGACCCAGTACTTC. Amino acid sequence: CASSLRPGRNQETQYF.

The chain carries TRBV19 and TRBJ2-1, with TRBD2 identical over 9 bases. CDR1 LNHDA and CDR2 SQIVND come from the germline V gene (reference sequence). The CDR3 length is 15 residues. V gave up 5 bases and J gave up 4 bases; unmatched junction bases: 6. CDR3 DNA sequence: TGTGCCAGTAGTGTAGGTAGCGGGAGTTACAATGAGCAGTTCTTC. Amino acid sequence: CASSVGSGSYNEQFF.

This clone was seen a handful of times. The V call is TRBV28, the J call TRBJ2-1, with 9 positions matching TRBD2. Germline V gene sequence: CDR1 MDHEN, CDR2 SYDVKM. The CDR3 runs to 15 residues. The V and J ends lost 7 bases and 4 bases, in that order; junction bases with no gene match: 8. CDR3 nucleotides: TGTGCCAGCATACATGGGACTAGCCGGTACAATGAGCAGTTCTTC. Residues: CASIHGTSRYNEQFF. The complete variable domain, with remaining parts taken from reference TRBV28 and TRBJ2-1, reads DVKVTQSSRYLVKRTGEKVFLECVQDMDHENMFWYRQDPGLGLRLIYFSYDVKMKEKGDIPEGYSVSREKKERFSLILESASTNQTSMYLCASIHGTSRYNEQFFGPGTRLTVL.

This clone was counted between two and nine times. The gene calls are TRBV28 and TRBJ2-5; 9 bases fit TRBD2. This CDR3 spans 13 amino acids. V trimming: 9 bases; J trimming: 4 bases; junction bases outside the gene matches: 6. Germline V gene sequence: CDR1 MDHEN, CDR2 SYDVKM. The CDR3 region has the DNA TGTGCCAGTTCCGGGACTAGCAGAGAGACCCAGTACTTC. It yields the protein CASSGTSRETQYF.

In this sample, this clone turned up a few times. The chain has TRBV5-1 and TRBJ2-5, with TRBD1 identical over 8 bases. Germline assignment: CDR1 SGHRS and CDR2 YFSETQ. The V and J ends lost 3 bases and 3 bases, in that order; junction bases with no gene match: 4. The CDR3 has 14 residues. The CDR3 reads CASSYQGAEETQYF. CDR3 sequence (DNA): TGCGCCAGCAGCTACCAGGGGGCAGAAGAGACCCAGTACTTC.